This T cell receptor (beta chain) was observed in a study of blood T cell repertoires in COVID-19. Turning to the study itself: Researchers got acute and convalescent COVID-19 samples from the United States, Italy and Spain. Nucleic acid was either cDNA or gDNA, and it came from T cells, B-cell-depleted T cells, or PBMCs.

This CDR3 has 16 amino acids. V shed 5 bases and J shed 7 bases, with 20 bases lying between them. Looked up from germline, CDR1 is MNHNY and CDR2 is SVGAGI (reference sequence). As handled by the study authors: Amplification of reference gene primers was used by the study to estimate nucleated cell counts. Profiled with immunoSEQ multiplex PCR; TCRdb holds only in-frame clones, not every one. From that table come the V and J calls and clone size; the DNA was used to work out D and trimming. The table lists about 75,000 clones, 87% of them singletons. The clonotype originates from a woman in her forties or fifties with acute or convalescent COVID-19. The sequenced sample consisted of peripheral blood. The J gene is TRBJ1-4, the V gene TRBV6-6, with a tentative D call TRBD1 (6 bases). The CDR3 sequence is CASSPPVSGESEKLFF. CDR3 nucleotide sequence: TGTGCCAGCAGTCCACCGGTTTCAGGGGAAAGTGAAAAACTGTTTTTT.